The rows below give T cell receptor beta chains drawn from one sample of a study of blood T cell repertoires in COVID-19. Clones were read by immunoSEQ multiplex PCR, and TCRdb kept only the in-frame ones, dropping some. The sample has around 190,000 clones, approximately 82% seen once; the top ten hold about 13%. The sample comprised peripheral blood. These receptors were taken from a human donor in a cohort sampled during active COVID-19. The CDR3 runs from the conserved cysteine through the conserved F or W. The D gene is left open where the match is weak. Clone size is not always given. Where it is, it says once, few, many or a class for expanded clones.

D	size	V	J	DNA	CDR3
NA	NA	TRBV14	TRBJ2-5	TGTGCCAGCAGCCACGGGAGCCGGACCCCGGTCGGGGGAACCCAGTACTTC	CASSHGSRTPVGGTQYF
TRBD1	NA	TRBV29-1	TRBJ1-6	TGCAGCGTTGGGGGACAGGGGAATTCACCCCTCCACTTT	CSVGGQGNSPLHF
TRBD2	NA	TRBV27	TRBJ2-3	TGTGCCAGCAGTCCCCAACGACTAGCGGGAGTCGGAGATACGCAGTATTTT	CASSPQRLAGVGDTQYF
TRBD1	many	TRBV5-4	TRBJ2-5	TGTGCCAGCAGCCAGAAGACAGGGAAAGAGACCCAGTACTTC	CASSQKTGKETQYF
NA	NA	TRBV18	TRBJ2-7	TGTGCCAGCTCACCATCCCGAGATCTCGAGCAGTACTTC	CASSPSRDLEQYF
NA	NA	TRBV5-1	TRBJ1-4	TGCGCCAGCAGCTTACAGGGTCGGGTGAATGAAAAACTGTTTTTT	CASSLQGRVNEKLFF
TRBD2	NA	TRBV6-5	TRBJ2-7	TGTGCCAGCGGGGCGGGAGGGGGTGAGCAGTACTTC	CASGAGGGEQYF
NA	NA	TRBV15	TRBJ1-1	TGTGCCACCAGCATCTTCCGGGGGACTGAAGCTTTCTTT	CATSIFRGTEAFF
NA	NA	TRBV3-1/TRBV3-2	TRBJ1-1	TGTGCCAGCAGCCAAAACGAGATGAACACTGAAGCTTTCTTT	CASSQNEMNTEAFF
NA	NA	TRBV11-2	TRBJ2-5	TGTGCCAGCAGCTTAGGCGGAGCCGCTCAAGAGACCCAGTACTTC	CASSLGGAAQETQYF
NA	once	TRBV5-8	TRBJ2-2	TGTGCCAGCAGCTTTGGGAGAGCGAACACCGGGGAGCTGTTTTTT	CASSFGRANTGELFF
NA	NA	TRBV28	TRBJ1-1	TGTGCCAGCAGTTTAGGGACTCCGACCACTGAAGCTTTCTTT	CASSLGTPTTEAFF
NA	NA	TRBV4-1	TRBJ1-4	TGCGCCAGCAGCCCGTGGGGGGGGGATCAGGGTGAAAAACTGTTTTTT	CASSPWGGDQGEKLFF
TRBD1	NA	TRBV19	TRBJ2-5	TGTGCCAGTCAATATACCGGACAGGGCAGGAAAGAGACCCAGTACTTC	CASQYTGQGRKETQYF
TRBD1	NA	TRBV19	TRBJ2-5	TGTGCCAGTAGTATGGGACAGGGTTCAGAGACCCAGTACTTC	CASSMGQGSETQYF
NA	NA	TRBV11-1	TRBJ2-2	TGTGCCAGCAGCCCACGGCTAGCGTCGACCGGGGAGCTGTTTTTT	CASSPRLASTGELFF
TRBD1	NA	TRBV5-1	TRBJ1-6	TGCGCCAGCAGCTTGGGAGACAGGGAGAATTCACCCCTCCACTTT	CASSLGDRENSPLHF
TRBD1	once	TRBV5-6	TRBJ1-1	TGTGCCAGCAGATACGGGACAGGGGGCTTCAACACTGAAGCTTTCTTT	CASRYGTGGFNTEAFF
NA	NA	TRBV9	TRBJ1-3	TGTGCCAGCAGCTCCCAACCCGTCTACTCTGGAAACACCATATATTTT	CASSSQPVYSGNTIYF
NA	NA	TRBV5-6	TRBJ2-7	TGTGCCAGCAGCTCAGACCGGGACACTCTCTACGAGCAGTACTTC	CASSSDRDTLYEQYF
TRBD2	NA	TRBV30	TRBJ2-1	TGTGCCTGGAGTGTGGGGGGGTACGCCTACAATGAGCAGTTCTTC	CAWSVGGYAYNEQFF
TRBD1	NA	TRBV18	TRBJ2-7	TGTGCCAGCTCACCACGGGGACAGGGGGCTGACGAGCAGTACTTC	CASSPRGQGADEQYF
TRBD2	NA	TRBV5-1	TRBJ2-1	TGCGCCAGCACATCTAGCGGGGCTTCCTACAATGAGCAGTTCTTC	CASTSSGASYNEQFF
NA	NA	TRBV21-1	TRBJ1-3	TGTGCCAGCAGCAGACTCAAGACACCGGGACAGGGCGTCTCTGGAAACACCATATATTTT	CASSRLKTPGQGVSGNTIYF
TRBD2	NA	TRBV27	TRBJ2-7	TGTGCCAGCAGTTTAACGGCGGGAGTGTACGAGCAGTACTTC	CASSLTAGVYEQYF
NA	NA	TRBV29-1	TRBJ1-4	TGCAGCGTTGAAGATCCCGTTAATGAAAAACTGTTTTTT	CSVEDPVNEKLFF
NA	once	TRBV30	TRBJ2-3	TGTGCCTGGAGTGGTGCGGTTAGCACAGATACGCAGTATTTT	CAWSGAVSTDTQYF
NA	NA	TRBV24-1	TRBJ2-2	TGTGCCACCAGTGACTCTAGACAGGCAGTCTCCGGGGAGCTGTTTTTT	CATSDSRQAVSGELFF
TRBD1	NA	TRBV27	TRBJ1-2	TGTGCCAGCAGTTATAGGACAGGGGTCTATGGCTACACCTTC	CASSYRTGVYGYTF
TRBD2	NA	TRBV24-1	TRBJ2-3	TGTGCCACCAGGGAGGGAGGGGCAGATACGCAGTATTTT	CATREGGADTQYF
TRBD1	NA	TRBV3-1/TRBV3-2	TRBJ2-2	TGTGCCAGCAGCCCCCGGGACAGCCTAACGAACACCGGGGAGCTGTTTTTT	CASSPRDSLTNTGELFF
NA	NA	TRBV4-1	TRBJ2-1	TGCGCCAGCAGCCAATTAACCAGGGTTATTTCCAATGAGCAGTTCTTC	CASSQLTRVISNEQFF
NA	once	TRBV7-9	TRBJ2-7	TGTGCCAGCAGCCCCCGAGGGCCGGACGAGCAGTACTTC	CASSPRGPDEQYF
NA	NA	TRBV28	TRBJ2-7	TGTGCCAGCAGTTTTAGGGGGGACTACTACGAGCAGTACTTC	CASSFRGDYYEQYF
NA	NA	TRBV7-2	TRBJ2-7	TGTGCCAGCAGCCCCCGGGACAAGGGGCTCGAGCAGTACTTC	CASSPRDKGLEQYF
TRBD1	NA	TRBV28	TRBJ2-6	TGTGCCAGCAGTTTATGGGTGCTGGGACAGGGATTGTCTGCTGGGGCCAACGTCCTGACTTTC	CASSLWVLGQGLSAGANVLTF
TRBD2	NA	TRBV11-3	TRBJ2-5	TGTGCCAGCAGCGGCCGGGGGGGGAGGGAGACCCAGTACTTC	CASSGRGGRETQYF
TRBD1	NA	TRBV28	TRBJ2-7	TGTGCCAGCAGTCAGATAGGGGGCGCCACATCCTACGAGCAGTACTTC	CASSQIGGATSYEQYF
NA	NA	TRBV3-1/TRBV3-2	TRBJ2-7	TGTGCCAGCAGCCAAGGGCTAGCTTACTCCTACGAGCAGTACTTC	CASSQGLAYSYEQYF
NA	NA	TRBV18	TRBJ2-1	TGTGCCAGCTCACCAAGGGGTCCTACCAACAATGAGCAGTTCTTC	CASSPRGPTNNEQFF
TRBD1	NA	TRBV19	TRBJ2-7	TGTGCCAGTAGTATAATGGGACAGGGAACGTACGAGCAGTACTTC	CASSIMGQGTYEQYF
NA	NA	TRBV29-1	TRBJ1-1	TGCAGCGTAACTGGGAACACTGAAGCTTTCTTT	CSVTGNTEAFF
NA	NA	TRBV7-2	TRBJ1-1	TGTGCCAGCAGCAACGGGGGGGGCACTGAAGCTTTCTTT	CASSNGGGTEAFF
TRBD2	NA	TRBV4-1	TRBJ2-1	TGCGCCAGCAGCCTCGGGACTAGCGCTTACTATGAGCAGTTCTTC	CASSLGTSAYYEQFF
NA	few	TRBV25-1	TRBJ1-5	TGTGCCAGCAGTAAGGCAGGTGCTCAGCCCCAGCATTTT	CASSKAGAQPQHF
NA	NA	TRBV28	TRBJ2-1	TGTGCCAGCACCCTAAGCGGACGCCCGAGCAATGAGCAGTTCTTC	CASTLSGRPSNEQFF
TRBD2	NA	TRBV27	TRBJ2-1	TGTGCCAGCAGCCCCGGGACTAGCGGCTACAATGAGCAGTTCTTC	CASSPGTSGYNEQFF
NA	NA	TRBV30	TRBJ2-6	TGTGCCTGGAGCGTTTACTCTGGGGCCAACGTCCTGACTTTC	CAWSVYSGANVLTF
NA	NA	TRBV27	TRBJ1-1	TGTGCCAGCGGATGGTCGGGAACAGCCTCTAACACTGAAGCTTTCTTT	CASGWSGTASNTEAFF
TRBD1	NA	TRBV5-4	TRBJ2-7	TGTGCCAGCAGCACCGGGACAGGAAACTACGAGCAGTACTTC	CASSTGTGNYEQYF
NA	NA	TRBV28	TRBJ1-5	TGTGCCAGCGTGAGAGCGGCGTATAGCAATCAGCCCCAGCATTTT	CASVRAAYSNQPQHF
TRBD2	NA	TRBV27	TRBJ2-3	TGTGCCAGCAGTTTATCGTGGACCGGGGGGTATACGCAGTATTTT	CASSLSWTGGYTQYF
TRBD2	NA	TRBV19	TRBJ2-7	TGTGCCAGTAGCACGGGACTAGCGGGAGGCGGGTTCTACGAGCAGTACTTC	CASSTGLAGGGFYEQYF
NA	NA	TRBV6-2/TRBV6-3	TRBJ1-5	TGTGCCAGCAGTTACTCCTCCAGGGCCAATCAGCCCCAGCATTTT	CASSYSSRANQPQHF
NA	NA	TRBV9	TRBJ1-2	TGTGCCAGCAGCCCCGGTCCGGGGATTGGCTATGGCTACACCTTC	CASSPGPGIGYGYTF
TRBD2	NA	TRBV11-2	TRBJ2-6	TGTGCCAGCAGCTTATCACTAGCGGGAACCTCTGGGGCCAACGTCCTGACTTTC	CASSLSLAGTSGANVLTF
TRBD1	NA	TRBV18	TRBJ2-7	TGTGCCAGCTCACCAGGGCAGGGGGCTTACGAGCAGTACTTC	CASSPGQGAYEQYF
NA	NA	TRBV28	TRBJ1-2	TGTGCCAGCAGTCAATTTAACTATGGCTACACCTTC	CASSQFNYGYTF
NA	many	TRBV6-5	TRBJ2-3	TGTGCCTACCAGGGGCTTGGCACAGATACGCAGTATTTT	CAYQGLGTDTQYF
TRBD2	NA	TRBV29-1	TRBJ2-7	TGCAGCGTTGAAGTGTATCGGACTAGCGGCCAAACGTACGAGCAGTACTTC	CSVEVYRTSGQTYEQYF